This TCR beta chain is from a study of blood T cell repertoires in COVID-19. The data were produced by immunoSEQ multiplex PCR, yet TCRdb's version contains in-frame clones alone and is incomplete. This sample has around 500,000 clones, with about 88% found just once. The CDR3 is 14 residues long. Germline lookup yields CDR1 LNHDA and CDR2 SQIVND (reference sequence). Trimming left V 10 bases short and J 6 bases short, with 16 bases between. Recruits, aged about 18 to 90 years, lived in about two dozen US areas. Cohorts were assigned according to the clinical history that participants reported. Specimen: PBMCs or T cells enriched from blood (not recorded which). The chain recombines TRBV19 with TRBJ1-6, with D maybe TRBD1 (5 bases). The receptor was derived from a woman aged 60-70 years who had recovered from COVID-19. The CDR3 DNA reads TGTGCCACCGCAAGGGATCAGGGTAATTCACCCCTCCACTTT. Its protein is CATARDQGNSPLHF.